The 16 T cell receptor beta chains presented below share a single source sample, sequenced in a study of T cell clonality in common variable immunodeficiency. Profiling relied on immunoSEQ multiplex PCR, and the TCRdb table lists in-frame clones only, not all of them. Sampling found about 34,000 clones, none seen once. The sample taken for sequencing was peripheral blood mononuclear cells. These receptors were obtained from a person between 18 and 70 years old in good health.

This clone was recorded at least ten times. The CDR3 end falls 3 residues outside the read, so it is completed with the germline J gene. The genes are TRBV7-8 and TRBJ2-2; no firm D call. The CDR3 consists of 15 residues. Germline CDR1 and CDR2: SGHVS and FQNEAQ. The V gene lost 3 bases and the J gene lost 2 bases, with 10 bases spanning the gap. The CDR3 is CASSFNSLNTGELFF. Incomplete CDR3 DNA: TGTGCCAGCAGCTTTAACAGCTTAAACACCGGGGAG.

This clone appeared many times. The CDR3 extends 3 residues past the end of the read, so its final part is completed from the germline J gene. The chain links TRBV5-6 to TRBJ1-6, with D perhaps matching TRBD1 (5 bases). The CDR3 contains 15 residues. V was cut by 1 base and J by 10 bases, with 15 bases left in between. The germline CDR1 and CDR2 sequences are SGHDT and YYEEEE. CDR3 loop: CASSLWGPKGSPLHF. The covered CDR3 bases are TGTGCCAGCAGCTTGTGGGGCCCAAAGGGATCACCC.

This clone was counted ten times or more. The read gets to within 3 residues of the CDR3 end, and the germline J gene fills in the rest. The gene calls are TRBV5-6 and TRBJ2-7, with 9 bases aligning to TRBD1. The CDR3 loop spans 15 amino acids. Trimming took 2 bases from V and 6 from J; bases not matched to a gene: 9. The germline V gene encodes CDR1 SGHDT and CDR2 YYEEEE. CDR3 sequence: CASSFLGGTGREQYF. The CDR3 DNA, read in part, is TGTGCCAGCAGCTTTCTTGGAGGGACAGGGCGCGAG. The full variable domain, its missing parts supplied by reference TRBV5-6 and TRBJ2-7, is DAGVTQSPTHLIKTRGQQVTLRCSPKSGHDTVSWYQQALGQGPQFIFQYYEEEERQRGNFPDRFSGHQFPNYSSELNVNALLLGDSALYLCASSFLGGTGREQYFGPGTRLTVT.

There are a few counts of this clone. The read terminates 3 residues ahead of where the CDR3 ends, so the germline J gene completes it. This chain links TRBV30 with TRBJ1-2, with D hard to call. Germline V gives CDR1 GTSNPN, CDR2 SVGIG (reference sequence). This CDR3 has 14 residues. Trimming pared 2 bases from V and 6 bases from J, leaving 16 bases between. CDR3 in amino acids: CAWSTFKALHGYTF. CDR3 DNA, as far as it was read: TGTGCCTGGAGTACGTTCAAAGCCCTCCATGGC.

This clone has ten or more counts. The read ends 3 residues shy of where the CDR3 ends; the end is completed using the germline J gene. The chain has TRBV5-1 and TRBJ2-5; TRBD2 is a possible D gene (6 bases). Trimming left V 4 bases short and J 5 bases short, with 9 bases between. This CDR3 region has 12 residues. Germline V gene data show CDR1 as SGHRS and CDR2 as YFSETQ. CDR3: CASSRGGETQYF. The CDR3 bases that were read are TGCGCCAGCAGCCGTGGGGGGGAGACC.

In this sample, this clone turned up many times. The CDR3 extends 3 residues past the end of the read, so its final part is completed from the germline J gene. V gene TRBV5-1 combines with J gene TRBJ2-7; 9 nucleotides match TRBD1. The CDR3 is 15 residues long. From germline, CDR1 is SGHRS and CDR2 YFSETQ. The trim removed 4 bases at V and 6 bases at J, leaving 11 bases unmatched. The CDR3 sequence is CASSVPGTGKGEQYF. The covered CDR3 bases are TGCGCCAGCAGCGTACCCGGGACAGGGAAGGGCGAG.

This clone showed up many times. The sequence runs out 3 residues before the end of the CDR3; the remainder is reconstructed from the germline J gene. The chain combines TRBV7-9 with TRBJ2-1; 9 nucleotides match TRBD2. Germline CDR1 SEHNR, CDR2 FQNEAQ (reference sequence). With 4 bases clipped from V and 9 bases from J, the junction kept 10 bases outside the gene matches. The CDR3 is 15 amino acids. The CDR3 here is CASSSGGSLAGEQFF. The sequenced part of the CDR3 DNA is TGTGCCAGCAGCTCGGGCGGATCACTAGCGGGTGAG. The complete variable domain, with remaining parts taken from reference TRBV7-9 and TRBJ2-1, reads DTGVSQNPRHKITKRGQNVTFRCDPISEHNRLYWYRQTLGQGPEFLTYFQNEAQLEKSRLLSDRFSAERPKGSFSTLEIQRTEQGDSAMYLCASSSGGSLAGEQFFGPGTRLTVL.

This clone appeared many times. The CDR3 is cut off 3 residues early in the read; its end comes from the germline J gene. The chain combines TRBV2 with TRBJ2-1; TRBD2 aligns across 7 bases. The V and J ends lost 5 bases and 4 bases, in that order; junction bases with no gene match: 11. CDR1 SNHLY and CDR2 FYNNEI come from the germline V gene. This CDR3 contains 16 residues. CDR3 in amino acids: CASSPDFSGNYNEQFF. The sequenced part of the CDR3 DNA is TGTGCCAGCAGTCCGGACTTCAGCGGGAATTACAATGAG.

This clone occurred many times. The read terminates 3 residues before the CDR3 end, so the remaining end is supplied by the germline J gene. This chain joins TRBV18 and TRBJ1-1, with 9 bases matching TRBD1. Germline CDR1 KGHSH, CDR2 LQKENI. The CDR3 is made up of 15 amino acids. With 3 bases clipped from V and 4 bases from J, the junction kept 6 bases outside the gene matches. This CDR3 reads CASSPLPGQGTEAFF. The sequenced CDR3 bases are TGTGCCAGCTCACCCCTCCCGGGACAGGGCACTGAA.

This clone was picked up many times. With the read ending 3 residues before the CDR3 end, the germline J gene is used to fill in that end. The chain employs TRBV19 and TRBJ1-1, with a possible D match to TRBD1 (5 bases). The CDR3 has 14 residues. Trimming took 0 bases from V and 1 from J, leaving 6 bases between them. Germline lookup yields CDR1 LNHDA and CDR2 SQIVND (reference sequence). This CDR3 is CASSIDRENTEAFF. The CDR3 DNA, read in part, is TGTGCCAGTAGTATAGACAGGGAGAACACTGAA. The whole variable domain, filled in from reference TRBV19 and TRBJ1-1, reads DGGITQSPKYLFRKEGQNVTLSCEQNLNHDAMYWYRQDPGQGLRLIYYSQIVNDFQKGDIAEGYSVSREKKESFPLTVTSAQKNPTAFYLCASSIDRENTEAFFGQGTRLTVV.

This clone occurred many times. The CDR3 goes on 3 residues after the read ends, and that part is filled in from the germline J gene. This sequence joins TRBV20-1 and TRBJ2-1, with 9 nucleotides matching TRBD2. This CDR3 contains 13 residues. Looked up from germline, CDR1 is DFQATT and CDR2 is SNEGSKA (reference sequence). With V trimmed by 3 bases and J by 8 bases, 5 bases remained unmatched. The CDR3 spells CSASGTSTHEQFF. CDR3 DNA (partial): TGCAGTGCTAGTGGGACTAGCACCCATGAG.

This clone was seen at least ten times. Read data end 3 residues before the CDR3 end; the end is taken from the germline J gene. V and J are TRBV5-1 and TRBJ1-2; 8 positions match TRBD1. This CDR3 is built from 15 residues. Germline assignment: CDR1 SGHRS and CDR2 YFSETQ. The ends lost 0 bases at V and 4 bases at J; junction bases unmatched: 5. The CDR3: CASSLDAGQAYGYTF. The DNA read from the CDR3 is TGCGCCAGCAGCTTGGATGCGGGACAGGCCTATGGC.

This clone was detected ten times or more. The CDR3 is cut off 3 residues early in the read; its end comes from the germline J gene. V gene TRBV19 combines with J gene TRBJ2-1; D gene unclear. Germline V CDR1 and CDR2: LNHDA, SQIVND (reference sequence). The ends were cut back, 6 bases at V and 4 bases at J, with 13 bases in the middle. The CDR3 length is 14 residues. This CDR3 is CASSDLARYNEQFF. CDR3 DNA, as far as it was read: TGTGCCAGTAGCGACTTAGCAAGGTACAATGAG.

The table lists this clone with many counts. The CDR3 extends 3 residues past the end of the read, so its final part is completed from the germline J gene. This chain connects TRBV2 to TRBJ1-2; TRBD1 agrees at 9 bases. This CDR3 contains 15 residues. V lost 9 bases to trimming and J lost 5 bases; unmatched junction nucleotides: 13. CDR1 is SNHLY and CDR2 is FYNNEI in the germline V gene. CDR3: CARVPGTGLGYGYTF. The covered CDR3 bases are TGTGCCAGAGTACCCGGGACAGGGTTAGGGTATGGC.

This clone was seen ten or more times. Read data end 3 residues before the CDR3 end; the end is taken from the germline J gene. This rearrangement joins TRBV10-3 to TRBJ1-1, with a tentative D call TRBD1 (6 bases). CDR3 size: 14 residues. Germline V lookup: CDR1 ENHRY, CDR2 SYGVKD. V was pared by 2 bases and J by 3 bases, with 10 bases between. The CDR3 loop is CAISELAGDTEAFF. CDR3 DNA (partial): TGTGCCATCAGTGAGCTCGCAGGGGACACTGAA.

This clone was detected many times. The read falls 3 residues short of the CDR3 end, and the missing part is taken from the germline J gene. The genes are TRBV2 and TRBJ1-5; 7 positions agree with TRBD1. The junction had 9 bases not matched to a gene; V was cut back by 5 bases and J by 5 bases. Germline CDR1 is SNHLY and CDR2 is FYNNEI. The CDR3 is 15 amino acids. CDR3 sequence reads: CASSHGQVTDQPQHF. Partial CDR3 DNA: TGTGCCAGCAGTCACGGACAGGTGACTGATCAGCCC.